These 27 T cell receptor beta chains share one sample of origin, sequenced in a study of T cell responses to AZD1222 COVID-19 vaccine. Generated by immunoSEQ multiplex PCR, the TCRdb table keeps only in-frame clones and is missing some. Of roughly 120,000 clones in the sample, about 85% were seen once. The material was peripheral blood, obtained on day 0 of AZD1222 vaccination. The receptors were gathered from an adult in good health.

The rearrangement uses TRBV25-1 and TRBJ1-1; D remains unclear. CDR1 and CDR2 (germline): MGHDK, SYGVNS. The germline V and J ends were trimmed by 4 bases and 0 bases, with 6 bases remaining between them. This CDR3 is built from 13 residues. This chain's CDR3 is CASSAPVNTEAFF. CDR3 nucleotide sequence: TGTGCCAGCAGTGCTCCGGTGAACACTGAAGCTTTCTTT.

This clone came up once. The chain joins TRBV6-1 to TRBJ2-2; TRBD1 might be the D (6 bases). CDR1 MNHNS and CDR2 SASEGT come from the germline V gene. There are 17 residues in the CDR3. Trimming pared 2 bases from V and 6 bases from J, leaving 19 bases between. CDR3 nucleotides: TGTGCCAGCAGTGAAAAATGGTGGGGGCGCGAATCCGGGGAGCTGTTTTTT. It specifies CASSEKWWGRESGELFF.

The table lists this clone with a count of one. The V gene is TRBV5-1, the J gene TRBJ2-7; no firm D call. The germline gives CDR1 SGHRS, CDR2 YFSETQ. Trimming removed 4 bases from V and 0 bases from J, with 2 bases in between. This CDR3 has 11 residues. CDR3 coding DNA: TGCGCCAGCAGCAGCTCCTACGAGCAGTACTTC. It yields the protein CASSSSYEQYF.

The rearrangement joins TRBV6-5 to TRBJ1-1; 9 bases align to TRBD1. With V trimmed by 8 bases and J by 0 bases, 7 bases remained unmatched. Germline CDR1 is MNHEY and CDR2 is SVGAGI. This CDR3 comprises 15 residues. The CDR3 coding sequence is TGTGCCAGCCGGACAGGGGCGATTATGAACACTGAAGCTTTCTTT. It translates to CASRTGAIMNTEAFF.

DNA for the CDR3: TGCGCCAGCAGCCAAGACGACAGGGCAGATCAGCCCCAGCATTTT. Translating gives CASSQDDRADQPQHF. This sequence joins TRBV4-3 and TRBJ1-5; TRBD1 matches 7 bases. This CDR3 spans 15 amino acids. The V gene's germline CDR1 is LGHNA and CDR2 YSLEER. The V and J ends lost 0 bases and 5 bases, in that order; junction bases with no gene match: 4.

The rearrangement uses TRBV6-5 and TRBJ2-3, with no clear D. From germline, CDR1 is MNHEY and CDR2 SVGAGI. This CDR3 region has 13 residues. The V gene lost 6 bases and the J gene lost 2 bases, with 9 bases spanning the gap. The CDR3 DNA sequence: TGTGCCAGCAGGGTGGGTCACACAGATACGCAGTATTTT. Translation gives CASRVGHTDTQYF.

J is TRBJ2-1 and V is TRBV4-2; 8 bases match TRBD1. CDR3 length equals 19 residues. Germline V lookup: CDR1 LGHNA, CDR2 YNFKEQ. Trimming took 1 base from V and 10 from J; bases not matched to a gene: 21. CDR3 in amino acids: CASSQGPRGPADGLVEQFF. The CDR3 DNA reads as TGTGCCAGCAGCCAAGGACCCAGGGGGCCGGCGGACGGTCTGGTCGAGCAGTTCTTC.

The chain links TRBV5-6 to TRBJ2-3; maybe TRBD2 (5 bases). In germline, CDR1 is SGHDT, CDR2 YYEEEE. V was clipped by 4 bases and J by 4 bases, with 13 bases between them. This CDR3 region has 14 residues. The CDR3 spells CASSRGRRADTQYF. The CDR3 nucleotides are TGTGCCAGCAGCCGGGGTAGAAGGGCAGATACGCAGTATTTT. The full variable domain, completed using reference TRBV5-6 and TRBJ2-3, is DAGVTQSPTHLIKTRGQQVTLRCSPKSGHDTVSWYQQALGQGPQFIFQYYEEEERQRGNFPDRFSGHQFPNYSSELNVNALLLGDSALYLCASSRGRRADTQYFGPGTRLTVL.

The gene calls are TRBV27 and TRBJ2-2; 8 bases map to TRBD1. CDR3 length: 17 amino acids. Germline trimming cut 5 bases from V and 7 bases from J; bases unmatched to any gene: 15. Germline CDR1 MNHEY, CDR2 SMNVEV (reference sequence). This CDR3 is CASSPLRGQAVGGELFF. CDR3 in DNA: TGTGCCAGCAGTCCCCTGCGGGGACAGGCCGTTGGCGGGGAGCTGTTTTTT.

The chain links TRBV6-4 to TRBJ1-2; D is perhaps TRBD1 (5 bases). This CDR3 comprises 14 residues. Trimming cost V 6 bases and J 4 bases, with 15 bases left between them. Per the germline V gene, CDR1 is MRHNA and CDR2 is SNTAGT. CDR3 bases: TGTGCCAGCAGCCTGACAGAGGACGGCTATGGCTACACCTTC. Amino acid sequence: CASSLTEDGYGYTF.

The genes are TRBV2 and TRBJ1-3; D remains ambiguous. Trimming removed 3 bases at V and 3 bases at J, with 12 bases between. CDR3 size: 15 residues. Germline loops: CDR1 SNHLY, CDR2 FYNNEI. The CDR3 nucleotides read TGTGCCAGCAGTGACCCCGGCCTGCTTGGAAACACCATATATTTT. Amino acids: CASSDPGLLGNTIYF.

This clone was picked up one time. The V gene is TRBV12-3 or TRBV12-4, the J gene TRBJ1-1; D remains ambiguous. The CDR3 spans 11 residues. V was pared by 8 bases and J by 3 bases, with 7 bases between. The CDR3 loop reads CASRRDTEAFF. CDR3 bases: TGTGCCAGCCGTAGAGACACTGAAGCTTTCTTT.

The gene calls are TRBV7-9 and TRBJ1-2; no reliable D call. The CDR3 loop spans 15 amino acids. The V end was cut by 1 base, the J end by 0 bases, with 9 bases between. Germline CDR1 and CDR2: SEHNR and FQNEAQ (reference sequence). CDR3 region: CASSLVSVTNYGYTF. The CDR3 DNA follows: TGTGCCAGCAGCTTAGTTTCAGTAACTAACTATGGCTACACCTTC.

V gene TRBV21-1 combines with J gene TRBJ2-1. TRBV21-1 is labeled a pseudogene. This CDR3 has 15 amino acids. CDR3 protein: CASSGGDSNYNEQFF. The DNA of the CDR3 is TGTGCCAGCAGCGGGGGGGACAGTAACTACAATGAGCAGTTCTTC.

This clone is categorized as medium-sized. Written as DNA, the CDR3 is TGTGCCAGCAGCTGGGGACAGGGCTACGAGCAGTACTTC. This encodes CASSWGQGYEQYF. The chain recombines TRBV7-7 with TRBJ2-7; 9 positions match TRBD1. The junction had 1 base not matched to a gene; V was cut back by 4 bases and J by 3 bases. The CDR3 covers 13 residues. Per germline, CDR1 SSHAT and CDR2 FNYEAQ (reference sequence).

The rearrangement links TRBV5-4 to TRBJ2-7; the D gene is possibly TRBD2 (5 bases). CDR1 and CDR2 (germline): SGHNT, YYREEE (reference sequence). The CDR3 totals 18 residues. Trimming took 1 base from V and 7 from J, leaving 27 bases between them. The CDR3 region has the DNA TGTGCCAGCAGCTTGCCAAATACTCGGACTTATCGATTCGAAGAGCAGTACTTC. It translates to CASSLPNTRTYRFEEQYF.

The rearrangement uses TRBV5-6 and TRBJ2-2; TRBD2 matches at 10 bases. Looked up from germline, CDR1 is SGHDT and CDR2 is YYEEEE. This CDR3 has 15 amino acids. V lost 0 bases to trimming and J lost 6 bases; unmatched junction nucleotides: 2. The CDR3 DNA reads as TGTGCCAGCAGCTTGGGGACTAGCGGTTCCGGGGAGCTGTTTTTT. It translates to CASSLGTSGSGELFF. Looking up the rest from reference TRBV5-6 and TRBJ2-2 gives the full variable domain: DAGVTQSPTHLIKTRGQQVTLRCSPKSGHDTVSWYQQALGQGPQFIFQYYEEEERQRGNFPDRFSGHQFPNYSSELNVNALLLGDSALYLCASSLGTSGSGELFFGEGSRLTVL.

The chain uses TRBV20-1 and TRBJ2-3, with D possibly being TRBD2 (5 bases). Deletions cut 3 bases from V and 2 bases from J, with 9 bases between. The CDR3 runs to 13 residues. Germline V gives CDR1 DFQATT, CDR2 SNEGSKA (reference sequence). Here the CDR3 DNA reads TGCAGTGCTAGTTCGCGGGCCACAGATACGCAGTATTTT. Protein: CSASSRATDTQYF.

This clone has a handful of counts. The CDR3 is CASSAGTAVHNEQFF. DNA for the CDR3: TGTGCCAGCAGCGCCGGGACAGCCGTTCACAATGAGCAGTTCTTC. The V call is TRBV11-2, the J call TRBJ2-1; 7 nucleotides align to TRBD1. The CDR3 totals 15 residues. In germline, CDR1 is SGHAT, CDR2 FQNNGV. Losses at the gene ends were 5 bases for V and 5 bases for J; bases not matched to a gene: 9. The full variable domain, its missing parts supplied by reference TRBV11-2 and TRBJ2-1, is EAGVAQSPRYKIIEKRQSVAFWCNPISGHATLYWYQQILGQGPKLLIQFQNNGVVDDSQLPKDRFSAERLKGVDSTLKIQPAKLEDSAVYLCASSAGTAVHNEQFFGPGTRLTVL.

The V call is TRBV2, the J call TRBJ1-2; D is unclear. The CDR3 is made up of 11 amino acids. Trimming removed 10 bases from V and 6 bases from J, with 12 bases in between. CDR1 and CDR2 from the germline V gene are SNHLY and FYNNEI. The CDR3 nucleotides are TGTGCCACCACCACAGTTAATGGCTACACCTTC. Protein product: CATTTVNGYTF.

The chain uses TRBV4-2 and TRBJ1-1; TRBD1 is a possible D gene (6 bases). CDR1 and CDR2 from the germline V gene are LGHNA and YNFKEQ. The CDR3 consists of 14 residues. The V gene lost 0 bases and the J gene lost 4 bases, with 9 bases spanning the gap. The CDR3 sequence: CASSQEGGVTEAFF. CDR3 coding DNA: TGTGCCAGCAGCCAAGAAGGGGGGGTCACTGAAGCTTTCTTT.

The V and J genes are TRBV4-3 and TRBJ2-2; the match to TRBD1 covers 11 bases. This CDR3 spans 16 amino acids. Germline CDR1 reads LGHNA; CDR2 reads YSLEER. The junction had 4 bases not matched to a gene; V was cut back by 1 base and J by 6 bases. The CDR3 bases are TGCGCCAGCAGCCAAGTACCGGGACAGGGGGCCGGGGAGCTGTTTTTT. The encoded protein is CASSQVPGQGAGELFF.

The V gene is TRBV5-1, the J gene TRBJ1-2, with TRBD1 identical over 8 bases. J was trimmed by 7 bases and V by 0 bases; bases with no gene match: 5. The CDR3 length is 14 residues. Germline lookup yields CDR1 SGHRS and CDR2 YFSETQ. The CDR3 protein is CASSLGSTGAGYTF. The CDR3 DNA sequence: TGCGCCAGCAGCTTGGGTTCGACAGGGGCTGGCTACACCTTC.

The rearrangement joins TRBV3-1 (or the pseudogene TRBV3-2) to TRBJ2-1, with D tentatively TRBD1 or TRBD2 (5 bases each). V gave up 1 base and J gave up 0 bases, with 22 bases separating them. This CDR3 is 20 amino acids long. Germline V gene sequence: CDR1 LGHDT, CDR2 YNNKEL (reference sequence). CDR3 DNA: TGTGCCAGCAGCCAAGTGAGTGCGCTTTTGGGGGACCTCTCCTACAATGAGCAGTTCTTC. Amino acid sequence: CASSQVSALLGDLSYNEQFF.

Only a few counts were recorded for this clone. V usage is TRBV7-2 and J usage is TRBJ1-6; the match to TRBD1 covers 8 bases. This CDR3 contains 16 residues. With V trimmed by 1 base and J by 9 bases, 8 bases remained unmatched. Germline CDR1 SGHTA, CDR2 FQGNSA. CDR3 region: CASSLGSQGASSPLHF. CDR3 DNA sequence: TGTGCCAGCAGCTTAGGGTCGCAGGGGGCTAGTTCACCCCTCCACTTT.

The chain employs TRBV2 and TRBJ1-5, with D maybe TRBD1 (5 bases). The CDR3 loop spans 15 amino acids. V was pared by 6 bases and J by 11 bases, with 23 bases between. Germline lookup yields CDR1 SNHLY and CDR2 FYNNEI. This CDR3 reads CASRTRPGHREAQHF. The CDR3 DNA reads as TGTGCCAGCAGGACAAGGCCGGGGCACCGAGAGGCCCAGCATTTT.

The chain links TRBV14 to TRBJ1-2; 8 bases fit TRBD1. The CDR3 has 13 amino acids. V shed 6 bases and J 5 bases; nucleotides not matched to a gene: 5. Per the germline V gene, CDR1 is SGHDN and CDR2 is FVKESK. The CDR3 nucleotides read TGTGCCAGCAGGCGGACAGGGCAATATGGCTACACCTTC. Amino acid sequence: CASRRTGQYGYTF.